The 6 T cell receptor beta chains below all came from one sample that was sequenced in a study of blood T cell repertoires in COVID-19. The table came from immunoSEQ multiplex PCR; TCRdb's copy has only in-frame clones and leaves some out. The repertoire consists of fewer than 55,000 clones, with 89% occurring once and the leading ten covering approximately 8.8%. The sample was peripheral blood. The receptors stem from a man older than 75 with active or convalescent COVID-19.

This clone was observed a handful of times. J is TRBJ2-2 and V is TRBV7-2, with a tentative D call TRBD1 (7 bases). This CDR3 has 17 amino acids. The V gene lost 5 bases and the J gene lost 2 bases, with 18 bases spanning the gap. Germline V CDR1 and CDR2: SGHTA, FQGNSA. The CDR3 region is CASSARPGGSNTGELFF. The CDR3, as DNA: TGTGCCAGCAGCGCCCGGCCAGGGGGGTCAAACACCGGGGAGCTGTTTTTT.

This clone was observed once. CDR3 region: CAISPQGNYGYTF. The CDR3 DNA reads as TGTGCCATCAGCCCACAGGGAAACTATGGCTACACCTTC. The rearrangement links TRBV10-3 to TRBJ1-2; perhaps TRBD1 as D (6 bases). This CDR3 spans 13 amino acids. Germline-derived CDR1 and CDR2 are ENHRY and SYGVKD. The V gene lost 6 bases and the J gene lost 2 bases, with 10 bases spanning the gap.

V is TRBV10-3 and J is TRBJ1-6; D not resolved. This CDR3 is 13 amino acids long. CDR1 ENHRY and CDR2 SYGVKD come from the germline V gene. With 2 bases removed from V and 10 bases from J, the gap between germline ends came to 9 bases. The CDR3 DNA reads TGTGCCATCAGTGAGAATTCGGGGTCACCCCTCCACTTT. Translated: CAISENSGSPLHF.

The chain employs TRBV5-1 and TRBJ2-3; TRBD1 aligns across 7 bases. The length of the CDR3 is 14 residues. Trimming removed 4 bases from V and 2 bases from J; junction bases left unmatched: 4. Germline values: CDR1 SGHRS, CDR2 YFSETQ. CDR3 in amino acids: CASSPGQFTDTQYF. The CDR3 nucleotides read TGCGCCAGCAGCCCGGGACAGTTCACAGATACGCAGTATTTT.

The chain uses TRBV4-1 and TRBJ2-7; possibly TRBD2 for D (5 bases). The V gene lost 4 bases and the J gene lost 3 bases, with 19 bases spanning the gap. The germline gives CDR1 MGHRA, CDR2 YSYEKL. The CDR3 is 16 amino acids. The DNA for the CDR3 is TGCGCCAGCAGCCTCACTCCCACTAGGGCGCGCTACGAGCAGTACTTC. Residues: CASSLTPTRARYEQYF.

This clone was detected only once. This sequence joins TRBV5-1 and TRBJ2-2, with a possible D match to TRBD1 (5 bases). Trimming cost V 0 bases and J 7 bases, with 13 bases left between them. Germline lookup yields CDR1 SGHRS and CDR2 YFSETQ. This CDR3 has 15 amino acids. DNA of the CDR3: TGCGCCAGCAGCTTGGGGGGCAGGGTCATCGGGGAGCTGTTTTTT. Translation: CASSLGGRVIGELFF.